This T cell receptor (beta chain) originates from a study of regulatory T cells in long-lasting Graves disease. This clonotype has just a few counts. Its antigen is undetermined. Time point denoted: newly diagnosed GD, antithyroid drugs for less than 3 months. RNA isolated from PBMCs was used to make the TCR library. The germline V gene encodes CDR1 MDHEN and CDR2 SYDVKM. Trimming took off 2 bases at V and 4 bases at J, with 14 bases between the two ends. This CDR3 spans 15 amino acids. Findings and caveats of the study: Persistent-disease Graves' patients showed less TCR diversity than new cases.

TCR beta libraries were built with iRepertoire HTBI primers and Arm-PCR of CDR3 regions. TCRdb re-derived calls from the multiplex PCR reads in MiXCR, one entry per CDR3 protein. The data contain roughly 420,000 distinct CDR3 sequences, around 17% of them singletons. The sample was also reused in another study, on T cells in Graves' hyperthyroidism and ophthalmopathy. This second report adds: With a duration under 2 months, the hyperthyroidism was newly diagnosed in patients aged 18 to 65.

The TCR sequence derives from a woman aged 30 to 39 with Graves disease. This specimen consisted of peripheral blood mononuclear cells (PBMCs), obtained at new diagnosis, from a patient treated with antithyroid drugs. The rearrangement uses TRBV28 and TRBJ2-5; the D is unclear. CDR3 in amino acids: CASSLPAQRGETQYF. CDR3 nucleotide sequence: TGTGCCAGCAGTTTACCAGCGCAGCGCGGAGAGACCCAGTACTTC.